This T cell receptor (beta chain) was profiled in a study of blood T cell repertoires in COVID-19. On the study more broadly: Sites across the United States, Italy and Spain contributed samples from acute and convalescent COVID-19. PBMCs, B-cell-depleted T cells, or T cells provided the cDNA or gDNA that made up the material.

In the original analysis: Amplification of reference gene primers provided the estimated nucleated cell counts. Data came from immunoSEQ multiplex PCR; TCRdb stores just in-frame clones and leaves some out. The V and J calls and clone size were taken over from that table, and D and trimming were inferred from the DNA. Of 270,000 or so clones listed, approximately 85% are singletons. Germline values: CDR1 MNHNY, CDR2 SVGAGI (reference sequence). The CDR3 runs 16 residues. Trimming removed 10 bases from V and 5 bases from J; junction bases left unmatched: 9. The TCR comes from a human donor in a cohort sampled during active COVID-19. This chain uses TRBV6-6 with TRBJ2-1; TRBD2 matches 15 bases. The sequenced sample was peripheral blood. CDR3 DNA sequence: TGTGCCACAAGGACTAGCGGGAGGGCCGGAGACAATGAGCAGTTCTTC. Its protein is CATRTSGRAGDNEQFF.